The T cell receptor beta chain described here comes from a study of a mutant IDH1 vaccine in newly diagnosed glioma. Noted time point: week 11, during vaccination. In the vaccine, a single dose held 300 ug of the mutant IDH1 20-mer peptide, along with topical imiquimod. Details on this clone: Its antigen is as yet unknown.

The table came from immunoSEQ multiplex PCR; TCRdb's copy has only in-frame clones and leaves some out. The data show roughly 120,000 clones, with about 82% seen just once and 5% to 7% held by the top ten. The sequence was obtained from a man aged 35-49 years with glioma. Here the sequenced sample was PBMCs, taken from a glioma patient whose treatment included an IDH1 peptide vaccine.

The CDR3 reads CASFHSSAQETQYF. The CDR3 nucleotides are TGCGCCAGCTTCCATTCTAGCGCCCAAGAGACCCAGTACTTC. The chain has TRBV5-1 and TRBJ2-5, with a possible D match to TRBD2 (6 bases). This CDR3 contains 14 residues. Germline-derived CDR1 and CDR2 are SGHRS and YFSETQ. V lost 7 bases to trimming and J lost 1 base, with 14 bases between them.